The 13 T cell receptor beta chains below were found in one sample sequenced in a study of T cells in narcolepsy. Here immunoSEQ multiplex PCR was the method, and the copy in TCRdb shows in-frame clones only, minus some. The sample holds about 33,000 clones; roughly 80% are singletons and the top ten take over 0.95%. Sequencing used CD45RA- memory CD4+ T cells from PBMCs. The receptors originated from a human donor with narcolepsy.

The count of this clone is one. A junction boundary mismatches the germline segment, possibly from a read error. The chain joins TRBV7-7 to TRBJ2-5; D possibly corresponds to TRBD1 (5 bases). CDR1 is SSHAT, CDR2 FNYEAQ, per germline (reference sequence). The CDR3 has 11 residues. CDR3 sequence (DNA): TGTGCTAGCAGGGCCGGGGAGACCCAGTACTTC. Translation: CASRAGETQYF.

V gene TRBV19 combines with J gene TRBJ1-5; 12 bases are shared with TRBD1. V trimming: 5 bases; J trimming: 5 bases; junction bases outside the gene matches: 7. This CDR3 has 16 amino acids. CDR1 and CDR2 from the germline V gene are LNHDA and SQIVND (reference sequence). The CDR3: CASSPGTGGNHQPQHF. Here the CDR3 DNA reads TGTGCCAGTAGTCCTGGGACAGGGGGCAACCATCAGCCCCAGCATTTT.

The chain employs TRBV28 and TRBJ2-5; 10 bases fit TRBD2. Germline CDR1 and CDR2: MDHEN and SYDVKM. The CDR3 is made up of 17 amino acids. V shed 5 bases and J 4 bases; nucleotides not matched to a gene: 13. The CDR3 sequence: CASSLAGAPGGPETQYF. CDR3 DNA sequence: TGTGCCAGCAGTCTAGCGGGGGCTCCGGGGGGACCAGAGACCCAGTACTTC. Supplemented by reference TRBV28 and TRBJ2-5, the full variable domain reads DVKVTQSSRYLVKRTGEKVFLECVQDMDHENMFWYRQDPGLGLRLIYFSYDVKMKEKGDIPEGYSVSREKKERFSLILESASTNQTSMYLCASSLAGAPGGPETQYFGPGTRLLVL.

This chain connects TRBV5-4 to TRBJ2-2; 10 bases match TRBD2. Germline values: CDR1 SGHNT, CDR2 YYREEE (reference sequence). The CDR3 is 16 amino acids. V shed 3 bases, J shed 5 bases, and the junction held 7 bases outside the gene matches. CDR3 loop: CASSSIAGGGTGELFF. In DNA, the CDR3 is TGTGCCAGCAGCTCCATAGCGGGGGGAGGGACCGGGGAGCTGTTTTTT.

The V gene is TRBV6-6, the J gene TRBJ2-3; D is unclear. Deletions cut 2 bases from V and 2 bases from J, with 11 bases between. This CDR3 contains 15 residues. Germline CDR1 and CDR2: MNHNY and SVGAGI (reference sequence). The CDR3 loop reads CASSYPMAHTDTQYF. The CDR3 coding sequence is TGTGCCAGCAGTTACCCGATGGCACACACAGATACGCAGTATTTT.

The CDR3 reads CASSLVLGEQYF. CDR3 nucleotide sequence: TGCGCCAGCAGCTTGGTGTTGGGGGAGCAGTACTTC. V and J are TRBV5-1 and TRBJ2-7, with D uncertain. The CDR3 sequence is 12 residues long. Germline V gene sequence: CDR1 SGHRS, CDR2 YFSETQ. Trimming removed 0 bases from V and 7 bases from J, with 8 bases in between. Based on the CDR3 plus reference TRBV5-1 and TRBJ2-7, the full variable domain is KAGVTQTPRYLIKTRGQQVTLSCSPISGHRSVSWYQQTPGQGLQFLFEYFSETQRNKGNFPGRFSGRQFSNSRSEMNVSTLELGDSALYLCASSLVLGEQYFGPGTRLTVT.

The chain joins TRBV7-2 to TRBJ2-1; the match to TRBD2 covers 14 bases. The CDR3 length is 16 residues. V gave up 4 bases and J gave up 10 bases; unmatched junction bases: 9. The V gene's germline CDR1 is SGHTA and CDR2 FQGNSA. The CDR3 here is CASSSRTSGGMGEQFF. In DNA, the CDR3 is TGTGCCAGCAGCTCCCGGACTAGCGGGGGGATGGGGGAGCAGTTCTTC.

The chain couples TRBV5-1 to TRBJ2-5; D unclear. This CDR3 comprises 11 residues. Germline CDR1 and CDR2: SGHRS and YFSETQ. The germline V and J ends were trimmed by 6 bases and 3 bases, with 6 bases remaining between them. Here the CDR3 DNA reads TGCGCCAGCAAGACCGAAGAGACCCAGTACTTC. It codes for CASKTEETQYF.

The chain employs TRBV7-3 and TRBJ1-1, with D perhaps TRBD1 (5 bases). Germline CDR1 and CDR2: SGHTA and FQGTGA. Deletions cut 5 bases from V and 4 bases from J, with 11 bases between. The CDR3 has 13 residues. The CDR3 DNA sequence: TGTGCCAGCAGCCCCTCGGGGGGCACTGAAGCTTTCTTT. It is translated as CASSPSGGTEAFF. Complete variable domain (other parts from reference TRBV7-3 and TRBJ1-1): GAGVSQTPSNKVTEKGKYVELRCDPISGHTALYWYRQSLGQGPEFLIYFQGTGAADDSGLPNDRFFAVRPEGSVSTLKIQRTERGDSAVYLCASSPSGGTEAFFGQGTRLTVV.

The chain recombines TRBV19 with TRBJ1-5; 9 bases agree with TRBD1. Germline CDR1 and CDR2: LNHDA and SQIVND (reference sequence). The CDR3 loop spans 16 amino acids. J gave up 6 bases and V 7 bases, and 13 bases lay outside the gene matches. This CDR3 reads CASTSSRDRVGQPQHF. The CDR3 DNA reads as TGTGCCAGTACCTCCTCCCGGGACAGGGTGGGTCAGCCCCAGCATTTT.

The chain couples TRBV2 to TRBJ2-1; a weak D match, TRBD1 (6 bases). Germline-derived CDR1 and CDR2 are SNHLY and FYNNEI. V shed 3 bases and J shed 0 bases, with 9 bases lying between them. This CDR3 region has 15 residues. The chain's CDR3 is CASSEDRASYNEQFF. Here the CDR3 DNA reads TGTGCCAGCAGTGAGGACAGAGCCTCCTACAATGAGCAGTTCTTC.

This chain connects TRBV5-4 to TRBJ1-2, with D possibly TRBD1 on 5 matching bases. This CDR3 has 16 residues. V gave up 7 bases and J gave up 4 bases, with 23 bases separating them. CDR1 and CDR2 (germline): SGHNT, YYREEE (reference sequence). CDR3 region: CASGGPQKGESYGYTF. CDR3 DNA: TGTGCCAGCGGAGGGCCTCAAAAAGGGGAGTCCTATGGCTACACCTTC.

With regard to this clone: The sample contains more than one DNA sequence encoding this CDR3. The V and J genes are TRBV15 and TRBJ1-5; D gene ambiguous. Trimming pared 8 bases from V and 0 bases from J, leaving 17 bases between. This CDR3 region has 16 residues. Germline V gives CDR1 LNHNV, CDR2 YYDKDF (reference sequence). This CDR3 is CATRGGVRPSNQPQHF. CDR3 nucleotides: TGTGCCACCCGGGGAGGCGTCAGGCCTAGCAATCAGCCCCAGCATTTT.